This TCR beta chain was sequenced for a study of cytomegalovirus exposure and HLA in healthy donors. Study observations and caveats: Based on reports, TCR beta sequences accurately predicted HLA-A and HLA-B alleles for most subjects. Follow-up analysis seemed to connect common viral pathogens with several of the most significant clusters identified. The study flagged about 150 TCR beta chains as cytomegalovirus-associated.

Turning to this clone: The antigen is not known.

The CDR3 is 10 amino acids. Germline loops: CDR1 DFQATT, CDR2 SNEGSKA (reference sequence). Deletions cut 5 bases from V and 4 bases from J, with 3 bases between. Both 60 Vbeta primers and 13 Jbeta primers went into the PCR. Assay: immunoSEQ multiplex PCR; the TCRdb copy retains only in-frame clones and omits some. The table records around 130,000 clones, approximately 80% of them present only once. This clonotype was sampled from a man aged 18-30 years in good health and CMV-seropositive. Sequenced: PBMCs. V and J are TRBV20-1 and TRBJ2-1; no firm D call. The CDR3 loop reads CSARYNEQFF. CDR3 in DNA: TGCAGTGCTCGGTACAATGAGCAGTTCTTC.